This T cell receptor beta chain appears in the sequencing data of a study of shared clonotypes between healthy human individuals. Findings of the study overall: When compared with the clonotypes that were shared by all four sorted-subset donors, the non-shared clonotypes turned out to have lower generation probabilities.

From CD4+ cells came CD45RA+ naive and CD45RA-negative memory subsets. This clone was seen more than once but under ten times. Its antigen is not identified. Using immunoSEQ multiplex PCR, the repertoire was profiled, and TCRdb retains in-frame clones only, with some absent. The table has around 720,000 clones, about three quarters seen once; the top ten hold 1.5% to 2%. Sequencing input: memory CD4+ T cells sorted from blood. Subset defined: CD45RA-negative fraction. The clonotype was recovered from a woman under 40 in good health.

CDR3 nucleotides: TGCGCCAGCAGCCGGGACAGGCCTGGAAACACCATATATTTT. Protein sequence: CASSRDRPGNTIYF. V and J are TRBV5-1 and TRBJ1-3; 8 bases match TRBD1. Germline CDR1 SGHRS, CDR2 YFSETQ. J was trimmed by 2 bases and V by 4 bases; bases with no gene match: 2. This CDR3 has 14 residues.